These 5 T cell receptor beta chains came from one sample sequenced in a study of blood T cell repertoires in COVID-19. Clones were read by immunoSEQ multiplex PCR, and TCRdb kept only the in-frame ones, dropping some. The sample records 250,000 or so clones, around 90% being singletons. Sequencing used peripheral blood. These receptors were obtained from a woman aged 30 to 39 with acute or convalescent COVID-19.

The genes are TRBV4-3 and TRBJ2-2; D might be TRBD2 (6 bases). The CDR3 spans 17 residues. V lost 0 bases and J lost 0, with 11 bases in between. Germline V gene sequence: CDR1 LGHNA, CDR2 YSLEER. The CDR3 sequence: CASSQDSRGANTGELFF. The CDR3 region has the DNA TGCGCCAGCAGCCAAGATTCTCGCGGGGCGAACACCGGGGAGCTGTTTTTT.

This clone was found a few times. The CDR3 loop reads CASRTEKNTEAFF. The CDR3 DNA is TGTGCCAGCAGGACAGAGAAGAACACTGAAGCTTTCTTT. V is TRBV2 and J is TRBJ1-1; D possibly corresponds to TRBD1 (5 bases). Trimming removed 6 bases at V and 1 base at J, with 9 bases between. The V gene's germline CDR1 is SNHLY and CDR2 FYNNEI. The CDR3 consists of 13 residues.

This clone was counted only a few times. V usage is TRBV9 and J usage is TRBJ1-3; TRBD1 is a possible D gene (5 bases). This CDR3 is built from 16 residues. V dropped 1 base and J dropped 3 bases, with 14 bases sitting between them. The V gene's germline CDR1 is SGDLS and CDR2 YYNGEE. CDR3 protein: CASSVSFQGGGNTIYF. The CDR3 bases are TGTGCCAGCAGCGTATCGTTTCAGGGTGGTGGAAACACCATATATTTT.

The DNA for the CDR3 is TGTGCCAGCAGCTCTAGGGGACAGAGTAGAAATGAGCAGTTCTTC. Translating it yields CASSSRGQSRNEQFF. The chain uses TRBV7-2 and TRBJ2-1; 7 nucleotides match TRBD1. Trimming at V came to 4 bases and at J to 7 bases, leaving 10 bases not matched to a gene. There are 15 residues in the CDR3. CDR1 is SGHTA, CDR2 FQGNSA, per germline.

The chain joins TRBV10-3 to TRBJ1-3, with a tentative D call TRBD1 (5 bases). V was shortened by 8 bases and J by 0 bases, with 14 bases between the two germline ends. Germline loops: CDR1 ENHRY, CDR2 SYGVKD. The CDR3 consists of 15 residues. The CDR3 sequence: CAISQWTNSGNTIYF. DNA for the CDR3: TGTGCCATCTCCCAGTGGACAAACTCTGGAAACACCATATATTTT.